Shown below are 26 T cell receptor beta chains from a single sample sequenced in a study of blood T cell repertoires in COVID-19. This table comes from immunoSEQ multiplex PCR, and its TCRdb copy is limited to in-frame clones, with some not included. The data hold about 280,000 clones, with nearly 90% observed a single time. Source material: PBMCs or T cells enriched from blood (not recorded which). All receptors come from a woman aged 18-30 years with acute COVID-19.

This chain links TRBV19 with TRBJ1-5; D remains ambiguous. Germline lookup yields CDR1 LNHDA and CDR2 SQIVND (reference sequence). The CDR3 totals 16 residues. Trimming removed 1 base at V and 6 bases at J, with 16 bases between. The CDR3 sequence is CASSIVSGMSGQPQHF. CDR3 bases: TGTGCCAGTAGTATAGTCTCCGGGATGAGCGGTCAGCCCCAGCATTTT.

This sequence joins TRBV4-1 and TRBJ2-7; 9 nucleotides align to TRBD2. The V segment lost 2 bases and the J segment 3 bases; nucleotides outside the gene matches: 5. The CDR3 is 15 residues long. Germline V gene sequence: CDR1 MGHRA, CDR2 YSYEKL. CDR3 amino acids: CASSQPGGRVYEQYF. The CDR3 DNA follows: TGCGCCAGCAGCCAACCGGGCGGGAGGGTCTACGAGCAGTACTTC.

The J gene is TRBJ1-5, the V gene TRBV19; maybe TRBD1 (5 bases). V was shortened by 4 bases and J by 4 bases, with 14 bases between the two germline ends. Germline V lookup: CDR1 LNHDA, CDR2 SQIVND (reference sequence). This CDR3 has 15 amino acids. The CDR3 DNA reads TGTGCCAGTAGTAAGCAGGGCTTCTTTAATCAGCCCCAGCATTTT. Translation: CASSKQGFFNQPQHF.

CDR3 amino acids: CASSLPRTGTSTDTQYF. The CDR3 nucleotides read TGTGCCAGCAGCTTGCCCCGGACAGGAACTAGCACAGATACGCAGTATTTT. This chain joins TRBV5-5 and TRBJ2-3; TRBD1 matches 7 bases. The J segment lost 0 bases and the V segment lost 1 base, leaving 8 bases of the junction unmatched. This CDR3 is 17 amino acids long. Germline V gives CDR1 SGHKS, CDR2 YYEKEE (reference sequence).

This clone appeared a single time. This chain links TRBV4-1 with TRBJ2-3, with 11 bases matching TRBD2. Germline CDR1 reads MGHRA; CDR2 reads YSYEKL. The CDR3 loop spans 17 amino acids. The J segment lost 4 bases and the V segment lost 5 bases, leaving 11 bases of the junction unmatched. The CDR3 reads CASSATLSGRGADTQYF. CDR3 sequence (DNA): TGCGCCAGCAGCGCCACCCTTAGCGGGAGGGGGGCAGATACGCAGTATTTT.

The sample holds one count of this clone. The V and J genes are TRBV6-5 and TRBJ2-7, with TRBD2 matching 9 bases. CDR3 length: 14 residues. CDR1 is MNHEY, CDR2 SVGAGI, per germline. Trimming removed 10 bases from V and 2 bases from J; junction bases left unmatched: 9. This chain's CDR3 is CATYRLAVPYEQYF. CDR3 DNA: TGTGCCACCTACCGACTAGCGGTACCCTACGAGCAGTACTTC.

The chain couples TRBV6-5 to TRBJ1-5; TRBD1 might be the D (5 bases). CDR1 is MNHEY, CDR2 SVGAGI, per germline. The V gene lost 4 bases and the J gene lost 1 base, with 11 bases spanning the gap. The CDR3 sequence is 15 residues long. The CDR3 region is CASSSGIASNQPQHF. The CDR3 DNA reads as TGTGCCAGCAGTTCAGGGATCGCGAGCAATCAGCCCCAGCATTTT.

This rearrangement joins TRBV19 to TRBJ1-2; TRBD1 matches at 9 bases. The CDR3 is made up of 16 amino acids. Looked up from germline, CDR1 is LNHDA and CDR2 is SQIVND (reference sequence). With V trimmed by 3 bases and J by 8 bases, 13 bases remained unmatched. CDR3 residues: CASSMSLTGGSPGYTF. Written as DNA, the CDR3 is TGTGCCAGTAGTATGTCCTTGACAGGGGGATCTCCCGGCTACACCTTC.

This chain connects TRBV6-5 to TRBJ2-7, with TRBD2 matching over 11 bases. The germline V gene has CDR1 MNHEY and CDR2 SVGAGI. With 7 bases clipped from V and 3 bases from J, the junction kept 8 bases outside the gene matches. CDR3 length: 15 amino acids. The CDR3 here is CASTSASGRIYEQYF. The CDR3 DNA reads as TGTGCCAGCACATCGGCTAGCGGGAGGATCTACGAGCAGTACTTC.

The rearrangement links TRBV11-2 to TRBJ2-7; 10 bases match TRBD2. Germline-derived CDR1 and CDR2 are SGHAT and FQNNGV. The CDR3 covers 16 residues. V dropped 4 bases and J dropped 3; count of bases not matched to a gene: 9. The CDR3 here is CASSWHTSGILYEQYF. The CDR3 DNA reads TGTGCCAGCAGCTGGCACACTAGCGGGATCCTCTACGAGCAGTACTTC.

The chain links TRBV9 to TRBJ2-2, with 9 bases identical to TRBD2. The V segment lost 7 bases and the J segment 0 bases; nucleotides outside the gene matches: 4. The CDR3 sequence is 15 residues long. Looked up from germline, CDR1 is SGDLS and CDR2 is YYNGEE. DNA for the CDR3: TGTGCCAGCGGGATAGCGGGAGCGAACACCGGGGAGCTGTTTTTT. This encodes CASGIAGANTGELFF. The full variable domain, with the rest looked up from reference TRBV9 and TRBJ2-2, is DSGVTQTPKHLITATGQRVTLRCSPRSGDLSVYWYQQSLDQGLQFLIQYYNGEERAKGNILERFSAQQFPDLHSELNLSSLELGDSALYFCASGIAGANTGELFFGEGSRLTVL.

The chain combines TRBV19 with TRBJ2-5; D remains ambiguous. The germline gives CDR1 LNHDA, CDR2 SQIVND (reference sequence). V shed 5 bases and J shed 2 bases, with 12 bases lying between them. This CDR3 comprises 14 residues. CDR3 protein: CASSRKQIQETQYF. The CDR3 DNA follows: TGTGCCAGTAGTCGCAAACAGATTCAAGAGACCCAGTACTTC.

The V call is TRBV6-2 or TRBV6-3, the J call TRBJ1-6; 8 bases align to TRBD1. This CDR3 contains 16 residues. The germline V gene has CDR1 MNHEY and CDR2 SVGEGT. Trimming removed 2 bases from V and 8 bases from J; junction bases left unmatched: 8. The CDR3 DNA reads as TGTGCCAGCAGTTACCCGAGAGGACAGGGTGATTCACCCCTCCACTTT. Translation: CASSYPRGQGDSPLHF.

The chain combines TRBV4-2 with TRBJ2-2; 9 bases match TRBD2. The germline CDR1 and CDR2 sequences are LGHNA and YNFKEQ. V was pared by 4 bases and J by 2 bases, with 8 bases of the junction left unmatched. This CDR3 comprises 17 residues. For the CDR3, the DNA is TGTGCCAGCAGCCGATCTCCGGGACTAGCTAACACCGGGGAGCTGTTTTTT. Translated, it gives CASSRSPGLANTGELFF.

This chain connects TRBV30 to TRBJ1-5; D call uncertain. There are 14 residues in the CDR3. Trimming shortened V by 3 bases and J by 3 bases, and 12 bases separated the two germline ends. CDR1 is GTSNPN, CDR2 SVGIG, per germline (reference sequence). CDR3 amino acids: CAWRSRDFNQPQHF. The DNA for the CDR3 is TGTGCCTGGAGGTCGCGGGATTTCAATCAGCCCCAGCATTTT.

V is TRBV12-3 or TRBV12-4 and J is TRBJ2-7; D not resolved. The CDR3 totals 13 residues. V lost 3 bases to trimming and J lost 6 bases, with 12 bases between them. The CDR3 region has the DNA TGTGCCAGCAGTTTCAGGTACCTGGGCGAGCAGTACTTC. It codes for CASSFRYLGEQYF.

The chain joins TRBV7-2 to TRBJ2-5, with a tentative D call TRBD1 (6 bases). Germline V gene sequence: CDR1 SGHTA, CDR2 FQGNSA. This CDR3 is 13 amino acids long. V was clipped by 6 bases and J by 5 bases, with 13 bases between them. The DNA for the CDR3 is TGTGCCAGCAGATCCCAGGGGTCGGAGACCCAGTACTTC. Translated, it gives CASRSQGSETQYF.

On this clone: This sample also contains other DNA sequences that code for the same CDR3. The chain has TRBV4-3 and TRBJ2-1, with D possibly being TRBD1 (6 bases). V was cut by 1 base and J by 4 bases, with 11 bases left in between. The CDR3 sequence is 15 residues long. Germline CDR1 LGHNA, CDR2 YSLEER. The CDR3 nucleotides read TGCGCCAGCAGCCAAGGCACAGGGCTTTACAATGAGCAGTTCTTC. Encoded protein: CASSQGTGLYNEQFF.

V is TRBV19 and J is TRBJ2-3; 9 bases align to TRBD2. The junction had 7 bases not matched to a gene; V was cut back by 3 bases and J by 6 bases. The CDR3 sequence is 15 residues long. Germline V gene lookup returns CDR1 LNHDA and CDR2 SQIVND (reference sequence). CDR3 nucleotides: TGTGCCAGTAGTATTGGCGGGAGGGCTGGTGATACGCAGTATTTT. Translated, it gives CASSIGGRAGDTQYF.

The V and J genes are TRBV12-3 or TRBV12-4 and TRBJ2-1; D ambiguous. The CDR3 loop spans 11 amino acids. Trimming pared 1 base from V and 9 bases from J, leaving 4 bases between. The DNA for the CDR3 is TGTGCCAGCAGTTTAGTCATTGAGCAGTTCTTC. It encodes CASSLVIEQFF.

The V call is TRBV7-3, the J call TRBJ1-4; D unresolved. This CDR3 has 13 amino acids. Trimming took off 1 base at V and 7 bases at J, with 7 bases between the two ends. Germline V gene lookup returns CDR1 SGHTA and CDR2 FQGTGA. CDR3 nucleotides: TGTGCCAGCAGCTTAAATCGGGGTGAAAAACTGTTTTTT. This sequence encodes CASSLNRGEKLFF.

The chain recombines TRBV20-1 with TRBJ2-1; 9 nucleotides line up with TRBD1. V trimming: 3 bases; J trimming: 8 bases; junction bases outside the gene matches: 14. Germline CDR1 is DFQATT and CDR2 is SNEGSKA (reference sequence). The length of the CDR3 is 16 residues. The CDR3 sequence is CSASDLGTGIIYEQFF. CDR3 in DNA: TGCAGTGCTAGTGACCTTGGGACAGGGATTATCTATGAGCAGTTCTTC.

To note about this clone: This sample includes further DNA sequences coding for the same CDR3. Here the CDR3 reads CASSFGTSGRAGDTQYF. In nucleotides, the CDR3 is TGTGCCAGCAGTTTCGGGACTAGCGGGAGGGCTGGAGATACGCAGTATTTT. V usage is TRBV28 and J usage is TRBJ2-3; the match to TRBD2 covers 16 bases. The J segment lost 5 bases and the V segment lost 3 bases, leaving 5 bases of the junction unmatched. The CDR3 runs to 17 residues. The germline V gene encodes CDR1 MDHEN and CDR2 SYDVKM.

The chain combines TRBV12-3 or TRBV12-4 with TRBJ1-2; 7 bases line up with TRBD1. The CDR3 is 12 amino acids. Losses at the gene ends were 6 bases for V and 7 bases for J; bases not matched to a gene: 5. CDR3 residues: CASSSTGVGYTF. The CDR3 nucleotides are TGTGCCAGCAGCTCCACAGGGGTTGGCTACACCTTC.

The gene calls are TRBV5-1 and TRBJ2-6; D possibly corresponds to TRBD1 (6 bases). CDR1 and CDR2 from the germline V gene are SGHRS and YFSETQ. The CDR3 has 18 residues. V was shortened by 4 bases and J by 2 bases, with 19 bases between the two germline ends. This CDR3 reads CASSTRGPSSTGANVLTF. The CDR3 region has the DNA TGCGCCAGCAGCACCAGGGGCCCGAGTTCAACTGGGGCCAACGTCCTGACTTTC.

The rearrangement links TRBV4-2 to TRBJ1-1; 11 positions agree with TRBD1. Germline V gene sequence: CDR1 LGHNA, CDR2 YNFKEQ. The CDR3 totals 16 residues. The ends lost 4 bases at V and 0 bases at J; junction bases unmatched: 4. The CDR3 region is CASSRGTGGMNTEAFF. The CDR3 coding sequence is TGTGCCAGCAGCCGAGGGACAGGGGGGATGAACACTGAAGCTTTCTTT.